This T cell receptor beta chain is drawn from a study of T cells in Graves' hyperthyroidism and ophthalmopathy. Whole-study findings and limits: Classification by a 13 V-J model distinguished ophthalmopathy from stable hyperthyroidism. Most thyroid-expanded clonotypes above 0.001 were also found in blood.

The sample holds many counts of this clonotype. What it binds is unknown. Regions amplified from RNA transcripts were the TCR beta CDR3 regions. The HTBI set primed first-round TCR CDR3 RT-PCR. Using its own MiXCR run on the multiplex PCR reads, TCRdb lists one record per CDR3 protein. The sample has roughly 700,000 distinct CDR3 sequences; roughly a third are singletons. This CDR3 region has 13 residues. The V end lost 10 bases, the J end lost 0 bases, and 13 bases lay between the germline ends. Germline CDR1 is LNHDA and CDR2 is SQIVND (reference sequence). For Graves' hyperthyroidism to be stable, ophthalmopathy could not progress within 18 months. Exclusion of a patient resulted from uncontrolled infection, other autoimmune disease, pregnancy or lactation.

Sequencing was carried out using blood. The chain recombines TRBV19 with TRBJ2-7; a possible D gene is TRBD1 (6 bases). This receptor was taken from a woman between 40 and 55 years old with Graves' hyperthyroidism. The CDR3 DNA is TGTGCCACCGCAGGGGTAGGCTCCTACGAGCAGTACTTC. It is translated as CATAGVGSYEQYF. The full variable domain, with the rest looked up from reference TRBV19 and TRBJ2-7, is DGGITQSPKYLFRKEGQNVTLSCEQNLNHDAMYWYRQDPGQGLRLIYYSQIVNDFQKGDIAEGYSVSREKKESFPLTVTSAQKNPTAFYLCATAGVGSYEQYFGPGTRLTVT.